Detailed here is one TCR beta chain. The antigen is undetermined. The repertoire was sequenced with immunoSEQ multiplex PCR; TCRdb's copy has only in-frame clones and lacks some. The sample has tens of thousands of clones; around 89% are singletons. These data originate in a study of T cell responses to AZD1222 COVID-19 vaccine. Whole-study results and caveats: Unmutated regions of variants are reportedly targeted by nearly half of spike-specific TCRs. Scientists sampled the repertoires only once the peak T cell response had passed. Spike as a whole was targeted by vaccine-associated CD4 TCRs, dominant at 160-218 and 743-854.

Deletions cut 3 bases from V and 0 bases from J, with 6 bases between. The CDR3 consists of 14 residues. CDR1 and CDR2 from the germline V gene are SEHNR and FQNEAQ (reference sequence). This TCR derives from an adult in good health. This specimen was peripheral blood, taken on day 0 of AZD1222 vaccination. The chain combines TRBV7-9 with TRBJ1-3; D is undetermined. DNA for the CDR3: TGTGCCAGCAGCTTCGACAACTCTGGAAACACCATATATTTT. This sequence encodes CASSFDNSGNTIYF.